The clone carrying this TCR beta chain was picked up many times. Its antigen is not identified. Uncontrolled infections, other autoimmune diseases, pregnancy or lactation led to exclusion of patients. PBMCs were obtained from approximately 10 ml fresh peripheral blood. The sample comes from a study of T cells in Graves' hyperthyroidism and ophthalmopathy. Study results and caveats: Most thyroid clonotypes expanded above 0.001 appeared in blood too.

TCR beta CDR3 region amplification was performed from RNA transcripts. The HTBI primer set served for first-round RT-PCR of the TCR CDR3. TCRdb ran MiXCR on the multiplex PCR reads and lists one entry per CDR3 protein. The sample records 490,000 or so distinct CDR3 sequences, 15% to 20% being singletons. This CDR3 has 13 amino acids. V lost 5 bases, J lost 5 bases, and 12 bases lay in between. This TCR came from a man aged 35 to 55 with Graves' ophthalmopathy. The material sequenced was blood. The rearrangement links TRBV12-3 or TRBV12-4 to TRBJ1-1, with D unclear. The chain's CDR3 is CASSPRWGTEAFF. CDR3 nucleotide sequence: TGTGCCAGCAGTCCTAGGTGGGGTACTGAAGCTTTCTTT.